A selection of T cell receptor beta chains follows, all from one sample in a study of beta chain features in type 1 diabetes. Using immunoSEQ multiplex PCR, the repertoire was profiled, and TCRdb retains in-frame clones only, with some absent. Of 130,000 or so clones in the sample, 9% to 10% were seen once. The sequenced material came from central memory CD4+ T cells from blood. The receptors stem from a woman aged 40-49 years in good health. The CDR3 runs from the conserved cysteine through the conserved F or W. D genes are given only for firm matches. A clone size is listed for some rows: how often the clone was seen (once, few, many), or a class if it is expanded.

j_call cdr3_length v_call clone_size d_call cdr3_nt cdr3_aa
TRBJ1-5 15 TRBV9 few . TGTGCCAGCAGCGTAGACGGGTATAGCAATCAGCCCCAGCATTTT CASSVDGYSNQPQHF
TRBJ2-1 14 TRBV18 few . TGTGCCAGCTCACCGAGTGCTAGAGGCAATGAGCAGTTCTTC CASSPSARGNEQFF
TRBJ2-3 15 TRBV7-2 . TRBD2 TGTGCCACCCAGAGGTCTAGCGGGGCCACAGATACGCAGTATTTT CATQRSSGATDTQYF
TRBJ1-5 15 TRBV4-2 . TRBD1 TGTGCCAGCAGATTTTTAGACAGGGACAATCAGCCCCAGCATTTT CASRFLDRDNQPQHF
TRBJ2-3 16 TRBV6-6 . . TGTGCCAGCAGTTACTTGGGGAGGCGAAGCACAGATACGCAGTATTTT CASSYLGRRSTDTQYF
TRBJ2-1 17 TRBV4-3 few TRBD2 TGCGCCAGCAGCCACCCTAGCGGGGGCCCTGCCTACAATGAGCAGTTCTTC CASSHPSGGPAYNEQFF
TRBJ1-1 13 TRBV18 few . TGTGCCAGCTCACCGGGGGGTAGCACTGAAGCTTTCTTT CASSPGGSTEAFF
TRBJ1-2 13 TRBV4-1 . . TGCGCCAGCAGCCAAGCACAGCTCTATGGCTACACCTTC CASSQAQLYGYTF
TRBJ2-3 16 TRBV5-1 . TRBD2 TGCGCCAGCAGCCTGTCTGGCGGGGGGGCCGAAGATACGCAGTATTTT CASSLSGGGAEDTQYF
TRBJ2-2 15 TRBV2 few TRBD1 TGTGCCAGCAGCCCAGACAGGGCGAACACCGGGGAGCTGTTTTTT CASSPDRANTGELFF
TRBJ2-3 13 TRBV2 . . TGTGCCAGCAGTCTTCAGGGCACAGATACGCAGTATTTT CASSLQGTDTQYF
TRBJ2-3 15 TRBV4-3 many TRBD2 TGCGCCAGCAGCCCCAGAGGGACTAGAACTGATACGCAGTATTTT CASSPRGTRTDTQYF
TRBJ2-7 14 TRBV11-1 few TRBD1 TGTGCCAGCAGCTTAGGAGGGACAGCCTACGAGCAGTACTTC CASSLGGTAYEQYF
TRBJ2-1 14 TRBV11-3 . TRBD1 TGTGCCAGCAGCCTCCAACAGGGGTACAATGAGCAGTTCTTC CASSLQQGYNEQFF
TRBJ2-2 15 TRBV7-7 many . TGTGCCAGCAGCCCAAGGCAGGGAAGCACCGGGGAGCTGTTTTTT CASSPRQGSTGELFF
TRBJ2-7 15 TRBV9 few . TGTGCCAGCAGCGTGGAGGGGGCCGTTTGGCACGAGCAGTACTTC CASSVEGAVWHEQYF
TRBJ1-6 14 TRBV28 few . TGTGCCAGCAGTTTGAGCAGGGACTTTTCACCCCTCCACTTT CASSLSRDFSPLHF
TRBJ2-2 16 TRBV5-1 . TRBD2 TGCGCCAGCACCATAGCCTTAGCGGGGAACACCGGGGAGCTGTTTTTT CASTIALAGNTGELFF
TRBJ2-7 11 TRBV20-1 . TRBD1 TGCAGTGCTCGACAGGGGAACGAGCAGTACTTC CSARQGNEQYF
TRBJ2-7 15 TRBV27 . TRBD1 TGTGCCAGCAGTTTAGGGACAGGCCCAACCTACGAGCAGTACTTC CASSLGTGPTYEQYF
TRBJ1-1 14 TRBV7-2 . . TGTGCCAGCAGCCCTGGTACGTGGGGCGCTGAAGCTTTCTTT CASSPGTWGAEAFF
TRBJ2-7 13 TRBV7-7 few TRBD1 TGTGCCAGCAGCTTAGGGGACAGGGGAGAGCAGTACTTC CASSLGDRGEQYF
TRBJ1-2 14 TRBV6-6 few TRBD1 TGTGCCAGCAGCCCCAGGGGGAATGGAGGGGGCTACACCTTC CASSPRGNGGGYTF
TRBJ2-4 15 TRBV11-2 few . TGTGCCAGCAGCCACCTAAGAATAGCCAAAAACATTCAGTACTTC CASSHLRIAKNIQYF
TRBJ2-3 15 TRBV18 . . TGTGCCAGCTCACCAGGAGGGATTGGCACAGATACGCAGTATTTT CASSPGGIGTDTQYF
TRBJ2-3 14 TRBV27 few TRBD1 TGTGCCAGCAGTGCCGGGACAGCTACAGATACGCAGTATTTT CASSAGTATDTQYF
TRBJ1-1 13 TRBV11-3 . TRBD1 TGTGCCAGCAGCTTAGGGAGGGACAGGGGGTCTTTCTTT CASSLGRDRGSFF
TRBJ2-3 15 TRBV19 . TRBD2 TGTGCCAGTAGTCTGAGCGGGGGGGGGTCAGATACGCAGTATTTT CASSLSGGGSDTQYF
TRBJ1-5 17 TRBV5-1 . TRBD1 TGCGCCAGCAGCTTGAGGTCCAGGGGGCGGGTTGGACAGCCCCAGCATTTT CASSLRSRGRVGQPQHF
TRBJ1-5 13 TRBV10-3 . . TGTGCCGCCAAGACGGGTCAGAATCAGCCCCAGCATTTT CAAKTGQNQPQHF
TRBJ1-6 15 TRBV18 . . TGTGCCAGCTCAGATGTGGGACAAAACAATTCACCCCTCCACTTT CASSDVGQNNSPLHF
TRBJ2-7 14 TRBV6-5 . . TGTGCCAGCAGTTCGGGGACTGCGGGATACGAGCAGTACTTC CASSSGTAGYEQYF
TRBJ1-5 13 TRBV5-6 . TRBD1 TGTGCCAGCAGCCCTAGGACAGGTCAGCCCCAGCATTTT CASSPRTGQPQHF
TRBJ2-1 13 TRBV29-1 many . TGCAGCGTTGAAGTCGGTAGCCACAATGAGCAGTTCTTC CSVEVGSHNEQFF
TRBJ2-1 15 TRBV19 . TRBD2 TGTGCCAGTAGTCCGACTAGCGTGGGGAACAATGAGCAGTTCTTC CASSPTSVGNNEQFF
TRBJ2-3 13 TRBV2 few . TGTGCCAGCAGTTTAGGAGGGGCAGATACGCAGTATTTT CASSLGGADTQYF
TRBJ2-3 16 TRBV7-8 few TRBD2 TGTGCCAGCAGCTTACCCCTAGCGGGCCCCACAGATACGCAGTATTTT CASSLPLAGPTDTQYF